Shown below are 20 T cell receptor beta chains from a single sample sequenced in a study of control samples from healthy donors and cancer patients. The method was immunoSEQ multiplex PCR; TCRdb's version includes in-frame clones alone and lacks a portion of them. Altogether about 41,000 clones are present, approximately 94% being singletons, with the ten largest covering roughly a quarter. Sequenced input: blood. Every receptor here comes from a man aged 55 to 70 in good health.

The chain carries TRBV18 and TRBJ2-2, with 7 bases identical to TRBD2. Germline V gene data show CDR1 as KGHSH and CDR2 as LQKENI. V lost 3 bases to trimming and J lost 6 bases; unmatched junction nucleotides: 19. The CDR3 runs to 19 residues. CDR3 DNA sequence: TGTGCCAGCTCACCCTTTCCTGGAGGGCAGCGGGGAAAGGCCGGGGAGCTGTTTTTT. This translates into CASSPFPGGQRGKAGELFF.

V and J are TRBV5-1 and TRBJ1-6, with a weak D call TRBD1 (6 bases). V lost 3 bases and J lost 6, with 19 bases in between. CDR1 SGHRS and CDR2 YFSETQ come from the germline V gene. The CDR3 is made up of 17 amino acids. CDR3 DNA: TGCGCCAGCAGCTGGGATCCAGGGGTAGGAGTTAATTCACCCCTCCACTTT. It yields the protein CASSWDPGVGVNSPLHF.

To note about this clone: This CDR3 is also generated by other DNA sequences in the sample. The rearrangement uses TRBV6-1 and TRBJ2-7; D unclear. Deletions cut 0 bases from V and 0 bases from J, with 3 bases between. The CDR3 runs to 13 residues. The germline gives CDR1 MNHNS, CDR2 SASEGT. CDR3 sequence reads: CASSEAASYEQYF. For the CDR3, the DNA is TGTGCCAGCAGTGAAGCGGCCTCCTACGAGCAGTACTTC.

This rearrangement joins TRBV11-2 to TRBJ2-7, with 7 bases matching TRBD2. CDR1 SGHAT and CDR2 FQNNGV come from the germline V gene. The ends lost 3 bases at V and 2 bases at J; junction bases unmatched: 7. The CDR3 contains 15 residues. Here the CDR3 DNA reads TGTGCCAGCAGCTTTCAGGGCGGGAGCCCCTACGAGCAGTACTTC. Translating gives CASSFQGGSPYEQYF.

This chain's CDR3 is CASSPTGQGVSNYGYTF. For the CDR3, the DNA is TGTGCCAGCTCACCAACAGGACAGGGGGTATCTAACTATGGCTACACCTTC. V usage is TRBV18 and J usage is TRBJ1-2, with 10 bases that match TRBD1. This CDR3 has 17 amino acids. Germline-derived CDR1 and CDR2 are KGHSH and LQKENI. The V and J ends lost 2 bases and 0 bases, in that order; junction bases with no gene match: 6.

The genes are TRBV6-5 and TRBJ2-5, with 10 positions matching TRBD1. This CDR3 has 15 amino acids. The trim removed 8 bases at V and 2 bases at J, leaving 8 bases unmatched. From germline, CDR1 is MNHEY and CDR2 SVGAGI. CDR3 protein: CASGTGAPIQETQYF. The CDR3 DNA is TGTGCCAGCGGGACAGGGGCCCCAATTCAAGAGACCCAGTACTTC.

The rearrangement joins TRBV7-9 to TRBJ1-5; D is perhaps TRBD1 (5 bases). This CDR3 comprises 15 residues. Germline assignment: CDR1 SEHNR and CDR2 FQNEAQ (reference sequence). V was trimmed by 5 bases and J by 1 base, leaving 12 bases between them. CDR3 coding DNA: TGTGCCAGCAGCAAAGGGGAGTTCAGCAATCAGCCCCAGCATTTT. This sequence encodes CASSKGEFSNQPQHF.

This chain's CDR3 is CAISLDRGADEQYF. The CDR3 bases are TGTGCCATCAGCCTCGACAGGGGGGCTGACGAGCAGTACTTC. The chain combines TRBV10-3 with TRBJ2-7; 9 positions match TRBD1. The CDR3 is 14 residues long. V shed 6 bases, J shed 5 bases, and the junction held 8 bases outside the gene matches. The germline V gene has CDR1 ENHRY and CDR2 SYGVKD.

The CDR3 region is CASSLAKGTVSGNTIYF. CDR3 coding DNA: TGTGCCAGCAGCTTGGCCAAGGGTACCGTATCTGGAAACACCATATATTTT. The chain is built from TRBV5-6 and TRBJ1-3; no clear D gene. The CDR3 extends over 17 amino acids. With 0 bases removed from V and 1 base from J, the gap between germline ends came to 14 bases. Germline lookup yields CDR1 SGHDT and CDR2 YYEEEE.

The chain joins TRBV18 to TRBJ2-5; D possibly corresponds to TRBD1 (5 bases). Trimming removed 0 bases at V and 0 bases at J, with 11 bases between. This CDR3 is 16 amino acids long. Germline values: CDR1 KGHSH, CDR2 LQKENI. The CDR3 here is CASSPPWGSNQETQYF. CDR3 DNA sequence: TGTGCCAGCTCACCACCGTGGGGCAGCAACCAAGAGACCCAGTACTTC.

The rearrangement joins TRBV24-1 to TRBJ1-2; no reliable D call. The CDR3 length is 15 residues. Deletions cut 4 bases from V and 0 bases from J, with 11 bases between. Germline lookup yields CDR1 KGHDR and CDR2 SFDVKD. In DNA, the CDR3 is TGTGCCACCAGTGAGGTAGGGCTCGCTAACTATGGCTACACCTTC. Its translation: CATSEVGLANYGYTF.

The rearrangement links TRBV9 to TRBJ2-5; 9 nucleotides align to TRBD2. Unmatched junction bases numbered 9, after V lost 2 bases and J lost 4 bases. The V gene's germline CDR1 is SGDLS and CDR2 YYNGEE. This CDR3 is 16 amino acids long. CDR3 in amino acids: CASSVYLREGGETQYF. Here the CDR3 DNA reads TGTGCCAGCAGCGTTTATCTGCGGGAGGGCGGAGAGACCCAGTACTTC. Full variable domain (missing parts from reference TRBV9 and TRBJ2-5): DSGVTQTPKHLITATGQRVTLRCSPRSGDLSVYWYQQSLDQGLQFLIQYYNGEERAKGNILERFSAQQFPDLHSELNLSSLELGDSALYFCASSVYLREGGETQYFGPGTRLLVL.

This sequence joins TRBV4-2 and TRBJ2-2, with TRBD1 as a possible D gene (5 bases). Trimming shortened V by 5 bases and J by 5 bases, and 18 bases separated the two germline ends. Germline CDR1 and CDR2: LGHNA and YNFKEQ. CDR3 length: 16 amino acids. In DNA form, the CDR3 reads TGTGCCAGCAGCTTAGTGGGCCAGGGCTGGACCGGGGAGCTGTTTTTT. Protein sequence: CASSLVGQGWTGELFF.

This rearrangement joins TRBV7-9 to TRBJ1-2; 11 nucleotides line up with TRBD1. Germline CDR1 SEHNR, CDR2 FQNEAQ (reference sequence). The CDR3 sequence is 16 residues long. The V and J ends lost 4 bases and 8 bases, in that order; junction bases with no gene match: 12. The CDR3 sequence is CASSSLPGQGGIGYTF. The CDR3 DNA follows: TGTGCCAGCAGCTCCCTACCGGGACAGGGGGGAATAGGCTACACCTTC.

The CDR3 coding sequence is TGTGCCAGCAGTGATGACAGGGCTGTCATGAATTCACCCCTCCACTTT. As protein: CASSDDRAVMNSPLHF. The chain has TRBV2 and TRBJ1-6; 7 bases fit TRBD1. Germline V CDR1 and CDR2: SNHLY, FYNNEI. This CDR3 spans 16 amino acids. V shed 3 bases, J shed 7 bases, and the junction held 9 bases outside the gene matches.

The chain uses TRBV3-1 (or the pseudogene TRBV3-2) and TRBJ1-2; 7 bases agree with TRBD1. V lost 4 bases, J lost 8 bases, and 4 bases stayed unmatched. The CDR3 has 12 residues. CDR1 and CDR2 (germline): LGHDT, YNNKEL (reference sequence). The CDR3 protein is CASSPYRGGYTF. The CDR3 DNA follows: TGTGCCAGCAGCCCTTACAGGGGAGGCTACACCTTC.

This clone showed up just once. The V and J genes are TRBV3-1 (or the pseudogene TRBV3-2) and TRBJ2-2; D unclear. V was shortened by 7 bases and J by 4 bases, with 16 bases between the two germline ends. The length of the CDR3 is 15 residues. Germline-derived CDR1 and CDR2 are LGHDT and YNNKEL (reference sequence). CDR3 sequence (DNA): TGTGCCAGCACCCCACCGTCAGACCCCACCGGGGAGCTGTTTTTT. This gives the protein CASTPPSDPTGELFF.

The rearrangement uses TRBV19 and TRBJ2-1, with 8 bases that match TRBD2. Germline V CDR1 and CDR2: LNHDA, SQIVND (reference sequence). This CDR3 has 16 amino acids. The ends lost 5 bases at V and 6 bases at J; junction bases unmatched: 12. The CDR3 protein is CASSPRGSGSPNEQFF. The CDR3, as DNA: TGTGCCAGTAGTCCCCGAGGAAGCGGGAGTCCCAATGAGCAGTTCTTC.

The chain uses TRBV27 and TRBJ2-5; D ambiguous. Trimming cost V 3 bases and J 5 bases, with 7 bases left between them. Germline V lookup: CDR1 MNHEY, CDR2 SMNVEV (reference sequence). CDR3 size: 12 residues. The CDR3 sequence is CASSFNRETQYF. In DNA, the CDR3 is TGTGCCAGCAGTTTCAATCGGGAGACCCAGTACTTC.

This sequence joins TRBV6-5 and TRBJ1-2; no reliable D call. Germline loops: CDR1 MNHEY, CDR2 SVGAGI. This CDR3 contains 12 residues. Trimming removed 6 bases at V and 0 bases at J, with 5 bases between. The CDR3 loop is CASRAANYGYTF. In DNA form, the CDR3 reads TGTGCCAGCAGAGCGGCTAACTATGGCTACACCTTC.